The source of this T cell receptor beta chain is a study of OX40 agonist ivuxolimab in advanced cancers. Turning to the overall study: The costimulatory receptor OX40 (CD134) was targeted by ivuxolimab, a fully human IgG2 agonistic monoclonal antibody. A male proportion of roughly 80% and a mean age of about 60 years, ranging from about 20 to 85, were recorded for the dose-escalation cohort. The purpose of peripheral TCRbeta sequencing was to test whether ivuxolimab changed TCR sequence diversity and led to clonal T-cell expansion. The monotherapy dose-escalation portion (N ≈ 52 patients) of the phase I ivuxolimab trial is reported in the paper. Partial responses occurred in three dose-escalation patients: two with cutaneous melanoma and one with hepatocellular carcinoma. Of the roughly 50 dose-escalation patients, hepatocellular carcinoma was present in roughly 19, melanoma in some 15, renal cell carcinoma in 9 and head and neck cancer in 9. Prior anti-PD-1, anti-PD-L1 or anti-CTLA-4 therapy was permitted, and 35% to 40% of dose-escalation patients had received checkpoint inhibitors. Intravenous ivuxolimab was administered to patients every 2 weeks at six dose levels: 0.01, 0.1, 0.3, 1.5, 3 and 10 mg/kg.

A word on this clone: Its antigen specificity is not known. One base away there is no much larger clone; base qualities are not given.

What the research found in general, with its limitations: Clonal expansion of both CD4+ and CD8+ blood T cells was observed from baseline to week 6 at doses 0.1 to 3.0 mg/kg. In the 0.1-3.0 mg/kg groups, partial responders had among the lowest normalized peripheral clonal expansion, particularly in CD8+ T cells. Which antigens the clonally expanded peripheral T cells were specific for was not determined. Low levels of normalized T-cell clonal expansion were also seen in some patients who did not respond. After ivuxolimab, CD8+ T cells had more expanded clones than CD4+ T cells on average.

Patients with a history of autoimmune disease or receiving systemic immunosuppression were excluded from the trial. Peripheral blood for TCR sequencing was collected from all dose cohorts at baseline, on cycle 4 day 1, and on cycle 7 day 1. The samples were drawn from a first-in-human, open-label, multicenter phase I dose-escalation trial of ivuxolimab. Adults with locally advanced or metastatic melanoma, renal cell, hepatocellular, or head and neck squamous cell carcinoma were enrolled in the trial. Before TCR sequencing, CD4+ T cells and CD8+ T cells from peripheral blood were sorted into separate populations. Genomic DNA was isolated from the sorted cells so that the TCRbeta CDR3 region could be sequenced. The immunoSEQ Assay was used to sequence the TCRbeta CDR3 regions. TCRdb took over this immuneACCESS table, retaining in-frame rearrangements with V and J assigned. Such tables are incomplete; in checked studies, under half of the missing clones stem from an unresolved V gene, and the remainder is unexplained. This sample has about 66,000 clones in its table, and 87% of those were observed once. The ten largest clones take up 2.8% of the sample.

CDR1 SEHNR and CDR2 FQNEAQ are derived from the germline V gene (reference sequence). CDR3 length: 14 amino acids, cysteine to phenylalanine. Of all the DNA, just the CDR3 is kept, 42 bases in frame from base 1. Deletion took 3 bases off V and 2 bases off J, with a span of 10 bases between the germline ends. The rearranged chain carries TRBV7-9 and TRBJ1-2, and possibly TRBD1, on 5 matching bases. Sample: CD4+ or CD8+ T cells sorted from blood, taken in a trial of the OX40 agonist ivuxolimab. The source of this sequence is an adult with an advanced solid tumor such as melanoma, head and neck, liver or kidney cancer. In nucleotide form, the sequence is TGTGCCAGCAGCTTGGGGGGACTGAACTATGGCTACACCTTC. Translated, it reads CASSLGGLNYGYTF. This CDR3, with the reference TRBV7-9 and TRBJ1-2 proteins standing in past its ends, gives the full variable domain DTGVSQNPRHKITKRGQNVTFRCDPISEHNRLYWYRQTLGQGPEFLTYFQNEAQLEKSRLLSDRFSAERPKGSFSTLEIQRTEQGDSAMYLCASSLGGLNYGYTFGSGTRLTVV.